Below, one T cell receptor beta chain is given with its context. This entry comes from a study of shared clonotypes between healthy human individuals. Naive-designated CD8 cells lacked CD45RO, were positively enriched for CCR7, and omitted terminally differentiated effector memory CD45RA+ cells. The germline V gene encodes CDR1 SGDLS and CDR2 YYNGEE. This CDR3 has 15 amino acids. V lost 1 base, J lost 4 bases, and 15 bases lay in between. The data were produced by immunoSEQ multiplex PCR, yet TCRdb's version contains in-frame clones alone and is incomplete. The table has around 2,000,000 clones, just over 90% seen once.

This sequence joins TRBV9 and TRBJ2-7; tentatively, D is TRBD1 (6 bases). Sequenced input: naive CD8+ T cells from PBMCs. This receptor was obtained from a young man in good health. Some clones in this sample may be carry-over from other donors' samples. DNA for the CDR3: TGTGCCAGCAGCGTAACCCATGGGGGCATGTACGAGCAGTACTTC. Residues: CASSVTHGGMYEQYF.